The subject of this entry is one T cell receptor beta chain. The data originate from a study of blood T cell repertoires in COVID-19. Study-level information: T cells, B-cell-depleted T cells, or PBMCs supplied cDNA or gDNA.

The assay was immunoSEQ multiplex PCR, and TCRdb's table has in-frame clones only and misses some. The sample carries over 150,000 clones, 70% to 90% recorded once. Germline CDR1 and CDR2: SGHNT and YYREEE (reference sequence). Losses at the gene ends were 3 bases for V and 5 bases for J; bases not matched to a gene: 9. CDR3 length: 15 amino acids. The rearrangement uses TRBV5-4 and TRBJ2-7; 9 bases align to TRBD1. This clonotype originated in a man aged 35-49 years with acute or convalescent COVID-19. The material sequenced was peripheral blood. In DNA form, the CDR3 reads TGTGCCAGCAGCTCGAGAGACAGGGGGGTCCACGAGCAGTACTTC. Translation: CASSSRDRGVHEQYF.